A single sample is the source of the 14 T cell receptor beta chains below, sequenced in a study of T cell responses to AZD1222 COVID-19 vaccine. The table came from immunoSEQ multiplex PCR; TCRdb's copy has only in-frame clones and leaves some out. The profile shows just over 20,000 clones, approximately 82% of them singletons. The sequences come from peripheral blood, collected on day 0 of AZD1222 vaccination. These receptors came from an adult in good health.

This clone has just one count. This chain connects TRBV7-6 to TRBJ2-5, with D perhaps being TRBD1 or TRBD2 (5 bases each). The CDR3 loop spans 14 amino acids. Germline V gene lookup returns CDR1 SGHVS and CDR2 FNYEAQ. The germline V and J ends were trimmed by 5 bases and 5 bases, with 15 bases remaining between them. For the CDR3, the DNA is TGTGCCAGCAGCAAATGGGGGATGGGGGAGACCCAGTACTTC. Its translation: CASSKWGMGETQYF.

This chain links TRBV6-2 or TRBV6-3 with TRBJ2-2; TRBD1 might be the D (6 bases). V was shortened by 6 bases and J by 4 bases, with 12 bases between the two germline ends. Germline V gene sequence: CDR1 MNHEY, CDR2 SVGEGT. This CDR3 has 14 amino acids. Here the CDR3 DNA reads TGTGCCAGCAGCTGGCAAGGGGGCACCGGGGAGCTGTTTTTT. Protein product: CASSWQGGTGELFF.

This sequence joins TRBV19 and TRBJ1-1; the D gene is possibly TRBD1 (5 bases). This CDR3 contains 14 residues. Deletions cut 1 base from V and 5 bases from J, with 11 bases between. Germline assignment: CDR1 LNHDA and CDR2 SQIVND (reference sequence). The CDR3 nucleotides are TGTGCCAGTAGTATAGCGGGGGGAAGGACTGAAGCTTTCTTT. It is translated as CASSIAGGRTEAFF.

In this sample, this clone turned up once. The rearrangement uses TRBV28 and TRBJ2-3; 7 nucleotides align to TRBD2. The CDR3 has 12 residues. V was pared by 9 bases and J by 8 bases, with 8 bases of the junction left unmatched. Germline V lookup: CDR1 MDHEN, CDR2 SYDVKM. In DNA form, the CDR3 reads TGTGCCAGTACCGGCGGGGGTGGTACGCAGTATTTT. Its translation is CASTGGGGTQYF.

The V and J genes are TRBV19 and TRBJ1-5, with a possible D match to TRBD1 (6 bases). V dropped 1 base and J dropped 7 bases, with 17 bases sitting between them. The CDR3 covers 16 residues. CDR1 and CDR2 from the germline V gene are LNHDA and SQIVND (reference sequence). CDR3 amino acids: CASSIGGKGQSQPQHF. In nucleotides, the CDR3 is TGTGCCAGTAGTATAGGGGGAAAAGGACAGTCCCAGCCCCAGCATTTT.

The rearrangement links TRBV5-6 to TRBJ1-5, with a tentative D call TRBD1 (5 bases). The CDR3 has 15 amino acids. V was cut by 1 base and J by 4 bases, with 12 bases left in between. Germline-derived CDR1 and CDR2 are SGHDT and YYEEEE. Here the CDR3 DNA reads TGTGCCAGCAGCTTGCTCCAGGGTGGAAATCAGCCCCAGCATTTT. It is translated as CASSLLQGGNQPQHF.

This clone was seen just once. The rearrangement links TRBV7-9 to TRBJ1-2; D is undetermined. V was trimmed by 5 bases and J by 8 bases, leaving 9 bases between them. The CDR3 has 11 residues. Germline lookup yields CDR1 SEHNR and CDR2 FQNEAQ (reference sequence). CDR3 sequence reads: CASSPQDGYTF. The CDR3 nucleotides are TGTGCCAGCAGCCCACAAGACGGCTACACCTTC.

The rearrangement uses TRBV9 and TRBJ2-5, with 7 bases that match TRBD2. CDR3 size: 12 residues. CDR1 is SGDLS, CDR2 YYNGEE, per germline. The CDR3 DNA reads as TGTGTAGTGATAGGGGAGGGAGAGACCCAGTACTTC. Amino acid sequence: CVVIGEGETQYF.

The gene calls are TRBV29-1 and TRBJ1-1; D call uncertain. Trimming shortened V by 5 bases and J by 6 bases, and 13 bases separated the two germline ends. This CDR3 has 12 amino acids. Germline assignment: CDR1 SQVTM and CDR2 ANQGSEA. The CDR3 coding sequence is TGCAGCGTTCAGGCAGGAGGAGCTGAAGCTTTCTTT. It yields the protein CSVQAGGAEAFF.

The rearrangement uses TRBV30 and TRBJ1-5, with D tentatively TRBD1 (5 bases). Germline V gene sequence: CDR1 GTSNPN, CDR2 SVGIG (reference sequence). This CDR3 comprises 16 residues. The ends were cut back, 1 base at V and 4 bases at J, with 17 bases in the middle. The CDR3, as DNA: TGTGCCTGGAGTGCCTCATTGGGACGGAATAATCAGCCCCAGCATTTT. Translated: CAWSASLGRNNQPQHF.

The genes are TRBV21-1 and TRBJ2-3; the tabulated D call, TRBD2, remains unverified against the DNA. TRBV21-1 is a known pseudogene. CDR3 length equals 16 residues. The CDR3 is CASSNLRLSNTDTQYF. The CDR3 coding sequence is TGTGCCAGCAGCAATCTGAGACTATCCAACACAGATACGCAGTATTTT.

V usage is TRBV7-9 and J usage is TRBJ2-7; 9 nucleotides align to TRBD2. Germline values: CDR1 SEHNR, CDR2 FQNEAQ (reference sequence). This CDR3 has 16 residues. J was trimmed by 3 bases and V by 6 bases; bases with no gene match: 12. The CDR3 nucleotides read TGTGCCAGCAGAGGATCTAGCGGGGCAAAAAACTACGAGCAGTACTTC. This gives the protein CASRGSSGAKNYEQYF.

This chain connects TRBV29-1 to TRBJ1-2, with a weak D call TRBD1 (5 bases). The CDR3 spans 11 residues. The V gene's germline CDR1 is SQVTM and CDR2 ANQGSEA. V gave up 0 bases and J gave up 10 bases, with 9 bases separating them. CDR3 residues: CSVEDGADYTF. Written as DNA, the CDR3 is TGCAGCGTTGAAGATGGGGCAGACTACACCTTC.

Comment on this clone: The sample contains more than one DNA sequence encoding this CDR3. The CDR3 nucleotides are TGCGCCAGCAGCCCCTCAGCGGGGGCGAGTAGCACAGATACGCAGTATTTT. This encodes CASSPSAGASSTDTQYF. The rearrangement links TRBV10-1 to TRBJ2-3; 8 bases match TRBD2. There are 17 residues in the CDR3. The V gene's germline CDR1 is WNHNN and CDR2 SYGVQD (reference sequence). After removal of 6 bases from V and 0 bases from J, the junction contained 11 bases not matched to a gene.